The clone carrying this TCR beta chain was seen just once. Germline V gene data show CDR1 as WSHSY and CDR2 as SAAADI. The CDR3 runs 16 residues. With 0 bases clipped from V and 1 base from J, the junction kept 0 bases outside the gene matches. These data come from a study of blood T cell repertoires in COVID-19. In the original workflow: Reference gene primer amplification gave estimated nucleated cell counts. Only in-frame clones appear in the TCRdb table, and some are missing; sequencing was by immunoSEQ multiplex PCR. V, J and clone size are those of that table, while D and trimming were read from the DNA. The data show under 450,000 clones, more than 70% seen once. Seattle's cohort entered during active infection and was followed longitudinally.

The receptor was isolated from a woman between 50 and 59 years old with COVID-19, enrolled during active disease. The sequencing sample was made of peripheral blood. The V call is TRBV10-2, the J call TRBJ2-3, with 11 bases identical to TRBD2. The chain's CDR3 is CASSESSGGGTDTQYF. The CDR3 DNA reads as TGCGCCAGCAGTGAGTCTAGCGGGGGGGGCACAGATACGCAGTATTTT.